The rows below give T cell receptor beta chains drawn from one sample of a study of T cells in Graves' hyperthyroidism and ophthalmopathy. TCRdb recomputed calls from the multiplex PCR reads with MiXCR, one row per CDR3 protein. The profile shows about 590,000 distinct CDR3 sequences, approximately 15% of them singletons. The sample consisted of blood. The receptors come from a woman between 18 and 29 years old with Graves' ophthalmopathy. Both conserved end residues are part of each CDR3.

V gene	J gene	CDR3 protein
TRBV19	TRBJ2-1	CASSIPGLAGSEQFF
TRBV29-1	TRBJ2-3	CSVEGRRDYSTDTQYF
TRBV30	TRBJ2-5	CAWSFLGGGRASETQYF
TRBV6-1	TRBJ2-7	CASSLTSRGEQYF
TRBV7-2	TRBJ1-3	CASSLGGPGNTIYF
TRBV12-5	TRBJ2-3	CASGLPATGGRTDTQYF
TRBV12-3/TRBV12-4	TRBJ2-2	CASSFPPGQYQDGTGELFF
TRBV14	TRBJ2-7	CASSRTGFAYEQYF
TRBV30	TRBJ1-5	CAWSLLRAPSAPQHF
TRBV27	TRBJ2-7	CASSLLSWDRAPHEQYF
TRBV28	TRBJ1-2	CASSTTRAGFMGGYTF
TRBV27	TRBJ1-6	CASRRAVRDQGGSPLHF
TRBV4-1	TRBJ2-2	CASSQPYRGANTGELFF
TRBV20-1	TRBJ1-5	CSGRPLSSNQPQHF
TRBV12-3/TRBV12-4	TRBJ2-1	CASSSGGGGLYNEQFF
TRBV24-1	TRBJ2-7	CATGQTPYEQYF
TRBV11-3	TRBJ1-1	CASSLSRSTEAFF
TRBV3-1	TRBJ2-6	CASSQDYGSHRSGANVLTF
TRBV29-1	TRBJ1-3	CSAEGGRGNSGNTIYF
TRBV6-1	TRBJ2-1	CASRLSGWGNNEQFF
TRBV28	TRBJ1-4	CASSSWDSREAPNEKLFF
TRBV7-2	TRBJ1-5	CASSLAGGARQPQHF
TRBV11-3	TRBJ1-1	CASSLRRAMNTEAFF
TRBV18	TRBJ1-2	CASSPGTNYGYTF
TRBV11-2	TRBJ2-1	CASSLFQTGLGNEQFF
TRBV20-1	TRBJ2-1	CSAGPRPAATYNEQFF
TRBV10-3	TRBJ1-1	CAIRRQGETEAFF
TRBV27	TRBJ2-7	CASSSNGGPYEQYF
TRBV7-6	TRBJ2-1	CASRHYYNGQFF
TRBV4-1	TRBJ1-6	CASSLGTLESSPLHF
TRBV2	TRBJ2-1	CASSAGSSGKRHEQFF
TRBV6-1	TRBJ2-3	CASSSSQVPDTQYF
TRBV11-2	TRBJ2-2	CASSPSITGELFF
TRBV27	TRBJ2-7	CASSPRLAGGSYEQYF
TRBV19	TRBJ2-1	CASSIDVAGGGHNEQFF
TRBV15	TRBJ2-7	CATSRESLFGQGATEQYF
TRBV4-1	TRBJ2-3	CASSQAWLGLAGSTDTQYF
TRBV5-1	TRBJ1-1	CATGDILNTEAFF
TRBV7-3	TRBJ2-7	CASSLSGGSGEQYF
TRBV11-2	TRBJ2-5	CASSYRDRGETQYF
TRBV12-3/TRBV12-4	TRBJ2-1	CASSHVPNEQFF
TRBV11-2	TRBJ2-1	CASSLIRRTGTSGRSNEQFF
TRBV6-1	TRBJ1-1	CASRYSKQGTMNTEAFF
TRBV6-1	TRBJ1-4	CASSEGRYRGLEKLFF
TRBV4-1	TRBJ2-1	CASSQGEREVYNEQFF
TRBV6-1	TRBJ1-5	CASSEPGESQPQHF
TRBV28	TRBJ1-6	CASSGDGNNSPLHF
TRBV27	TRBJ2-7	CASSLGWGQSSYEQYF
TRBV19	TRBJ2-5	CARIAGQGFETQYF
TRBV20-1	TRBJ1-4	CSARVGQGNEKLFF
TRBV25-1	TRBJ2-4	CASTDNTLAKNIQYF
TRBV30	TRBJ1-2	CAWSELYGYTF
TRBV4-1	TRBJ1-5	CASSPLLGQGDQPQHF
TRBV20-1	TRBJ2-1	CSYSSGAYNEQFF
TRBV28	TRBJ2-7	CASSLSLSGSTEEQYF